This section outlines one TCR beta chain sequence together with its context. Original methodology: Amplification of reference gene primers was used by the study to estimate nucleated cell counts. TCRdb's copy holds only in-frame clones and misses some; the assay was immunoSEQ multiplex PCR. The DNA gave D and trimming, while V, J and clone size come from that table. The repertoire holds tens of thousands of clones, with approximately 80% as singletons. The sample belongs to a study of blood T cell repertoires in COVID-19. Study-wide background: The United States, Italy and Spain were the sources of the acute and convalescent COVID-19 samples. T cells, B-cell-depleted T cells, or PBMCs supplied cDNA or gDNA.

Germline CDR1 reads SGHRS; CDR2 reads YFSETQ. The CDR3 totals 14 residues. V shed 4 bases and J 1 base; nucleotides not matched to a gene: 3. The receptor's source is an elderly woman with acute or convalescent COVID-19. This chain uses TRBV5-1 with TRBJ1-1; 8 nucleotides align to TRBD1. The sample comprised peripheral blood. In DNA, the CDR3 is TGCGCCAGCAGCGTCGACAGGGGGAACACTGAAGCTTTCTTT. Translating it yields CASSVDRGNTEAFF.